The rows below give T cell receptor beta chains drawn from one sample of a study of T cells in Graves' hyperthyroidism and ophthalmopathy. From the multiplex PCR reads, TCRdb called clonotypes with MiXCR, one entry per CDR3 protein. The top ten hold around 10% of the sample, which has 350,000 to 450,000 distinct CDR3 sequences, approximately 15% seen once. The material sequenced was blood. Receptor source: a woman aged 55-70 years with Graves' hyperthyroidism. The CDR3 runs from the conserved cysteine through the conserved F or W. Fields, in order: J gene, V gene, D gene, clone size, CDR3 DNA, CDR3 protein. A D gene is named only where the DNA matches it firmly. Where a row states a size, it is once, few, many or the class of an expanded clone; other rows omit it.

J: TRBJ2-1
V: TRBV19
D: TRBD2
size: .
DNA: TGTGCCAGTAGTAGCGGGAGGAGGAATGAGCAGTTCTTC
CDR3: CASSSGRRNEQFF

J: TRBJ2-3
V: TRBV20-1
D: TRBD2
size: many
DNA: TGCAGTGCTAGACAGAATAGCGGGAGAATCACAGATACGCAGTATTTT
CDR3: CSARQNSGRITDTQYF

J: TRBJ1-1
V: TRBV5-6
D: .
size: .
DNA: TGTGCCAGCAGCTTGGAAAGGGGAATTACTGAAGCTTTCTTT
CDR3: CASSLERGITEAFF

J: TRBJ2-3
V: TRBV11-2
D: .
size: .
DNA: TGTGCCAGCAGCCGGACTTGGCTTGATACGCAGTATTTT
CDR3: CASSRTWLDTQYF

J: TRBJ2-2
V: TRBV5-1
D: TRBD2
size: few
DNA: TGCGCCACCAGGACGGGAGGGCCGAAGGACGGGGAGCTGTTTTTT
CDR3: CATRTGGPKDGELFF

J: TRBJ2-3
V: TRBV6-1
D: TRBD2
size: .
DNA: TGTGCCGGAGCGGGAGGGCAAACAGATACGCAGTATTTT
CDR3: CAGAGGQTDTQYF

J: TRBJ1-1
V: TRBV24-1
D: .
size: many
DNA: TGTGCCACCAGTACCGATCGGGATGACAGGCTGAACACTGAAGCTTTCTTT
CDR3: CATSTDRDDRLNTEAFF

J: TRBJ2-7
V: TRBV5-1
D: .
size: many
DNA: TGCGCCACCTCCCTAGGGCAGGGCTTGAACGAGCAGTACTTC
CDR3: CATSLGQGLNEQYF

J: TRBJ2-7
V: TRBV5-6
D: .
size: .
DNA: TGTGCCAGCAGCTTGATAACAGCCTCCTACGAGCAGTACTTC
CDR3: CASSLITASYEQYF

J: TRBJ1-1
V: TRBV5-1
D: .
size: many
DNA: TGCGCCAGCAGCTTGGGACCGTCGAACACTGAAGCTTTCTTT
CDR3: CASSLGPSNTEAFF

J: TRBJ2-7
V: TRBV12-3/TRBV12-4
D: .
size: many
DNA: TGTGCCAGCAGTCCGCCGACAGGATACGAGCAGTACTTC
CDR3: CASSPPTGYEQYF

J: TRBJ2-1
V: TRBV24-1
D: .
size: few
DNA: TGTGCCACCAGTGGCTTTACAGGGAGAAGCTCCTACAATGAGCAGTTCTTC
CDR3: CATSGFTGRSSYNEQFF

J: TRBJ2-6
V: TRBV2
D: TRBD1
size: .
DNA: TGTGCCAGCACCCGGGACAGGGGGGCCAACGTCCTGACTTTC
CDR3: CASTRDRGANVLTF

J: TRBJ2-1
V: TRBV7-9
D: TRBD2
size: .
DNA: TGTGCCAGCAGCTTAGATCCGGGACTAGCGGGAGTGGTTGAGCAGTTCTTC
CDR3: CASSLDPGLAGVVEQFF

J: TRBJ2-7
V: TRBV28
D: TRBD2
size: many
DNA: TGTGCCAGCAGCCCGCGCGACAGCCTAGCGGGAGGGCCTTACGAGCAGTACTTC
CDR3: CASSPRDSLAGGPYEQYF

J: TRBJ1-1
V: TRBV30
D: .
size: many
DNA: TGTGCCTGGAGCGCTGTGACAGCCGAAGCTTTCTTT
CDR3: CAWSAVTAEAFF

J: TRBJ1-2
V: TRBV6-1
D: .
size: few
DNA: TGTGCCAGCGGTTGGGGGGTTCGGGGGTATGGCTACACCTTC
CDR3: CASGWGVRGYGYTF

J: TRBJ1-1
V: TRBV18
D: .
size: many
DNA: TGTGCCAGCTCACCAAACAGGGTGAACACTGAAGCTTTCTTT
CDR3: CASSPNRVNTEAFF

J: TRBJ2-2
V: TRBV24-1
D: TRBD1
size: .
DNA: TGTGCCACCAGTGACCCCAGGACAGGGGACACCGGGGAGCTGTTTTTT
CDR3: CATSDPRTGDTGELFF

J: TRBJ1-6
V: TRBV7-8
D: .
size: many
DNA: TGTGCCAGCAGCTTATCGAATTCACCCCTCCACTTT
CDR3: CASSLSNSPLHF

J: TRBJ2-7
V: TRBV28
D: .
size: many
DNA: TGTGCCAGCAGTATTAGGGGGAGAACCTACGAGCAGTACTTC
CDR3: CASSIRGRTYEQYF

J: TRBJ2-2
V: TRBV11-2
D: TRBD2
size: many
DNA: TGTGCCAGCAGCTTAGACCTACTAGCGGGAGGGACCACGAACACCGGGGAGCTGTTTTTT
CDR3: CASSLDLLAGGTTNTGELFF

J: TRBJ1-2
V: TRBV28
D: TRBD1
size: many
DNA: TGTGCCAGCAGTCGAGGGGGCAGCAGTAACTATGGCTACACCTTC
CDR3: CASSRGGSSNYGYTF

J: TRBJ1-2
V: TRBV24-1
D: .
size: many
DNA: TGTGCCACCAGGGGAAAATTGGACTATGGCTACACCTTC
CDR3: CATRGKLDYGYTF

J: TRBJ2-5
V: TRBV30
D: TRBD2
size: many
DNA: TGTGCCTGGAGTCCGGGGGGAGACCAAGAGACCCAGTACTTC
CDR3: CAWSPGGDQETQYF

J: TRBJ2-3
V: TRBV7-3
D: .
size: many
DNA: TGTGCCAGCAGCTTAGTGGGAGATCCGGCAGATACGCAGTATTTT
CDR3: CASSLVGDPADTQYF

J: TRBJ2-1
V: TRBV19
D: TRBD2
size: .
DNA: TGTGCCAGTAGTCCTGGACTAGCGGGAGTCGTCTACAATGAGCAGTTCTTC
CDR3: CASSPGLAGVVYNEQFF